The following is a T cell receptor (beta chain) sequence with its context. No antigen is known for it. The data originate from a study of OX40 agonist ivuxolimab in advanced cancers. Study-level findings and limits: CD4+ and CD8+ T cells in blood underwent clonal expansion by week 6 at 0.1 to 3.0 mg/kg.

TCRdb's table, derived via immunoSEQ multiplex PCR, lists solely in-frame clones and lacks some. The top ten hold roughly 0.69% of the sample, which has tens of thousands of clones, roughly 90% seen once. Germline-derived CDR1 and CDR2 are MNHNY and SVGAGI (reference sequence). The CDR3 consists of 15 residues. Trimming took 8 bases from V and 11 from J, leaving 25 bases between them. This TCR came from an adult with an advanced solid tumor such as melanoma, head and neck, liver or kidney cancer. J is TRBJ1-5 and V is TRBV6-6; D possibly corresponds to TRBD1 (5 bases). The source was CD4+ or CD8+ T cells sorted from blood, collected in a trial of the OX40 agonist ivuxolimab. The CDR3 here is CASCTDSRGVMAQHF. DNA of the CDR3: TGTGCCAGCTGTACCGACAGTCGGGGGGTAATGGCCCAGCATTTT.